This T cell receptor (beta chain) is drawn from a study of shared T cell receptors in the human thymus. The CDR3 loop spans 16 amino acids. With 4 bases removed from V and 5 bases from J, the gap between germline ends came to 21 bases. Germline-derived CDR1 and CDR2 are SGHDT and YYEEEE. Using immunoSEQ multiplex PCR, the repertoire was profiled, and TCRdb retains in-frame clones only, with some absent. The repertoire holds hundreds of thousands of clones, around 87% seen once, with over 0.008% in the top ten. Separately, the same data were catalogued under a study of human thymus T cells. This second study says: Blood and thymic repertoires both appeared biased in V and J gene usage. Highly overlapping thymic repertoires among unrelated individuals were reported in related research.

This chain links TRBV5-6 with TRBJ2-5, with D possibly being TRBD1 (7 bases). Sequencing input: thymocytes. The sequence came from a boy younger than two with a congenital heart defect. CDR3 sequence reads: CASSPIADRMGETQYF. In DNA, the CDR3 is TGTGCCAGCAGCCCGATAGCGGACAGGATGGGCGAGACCCAGTACTTC.